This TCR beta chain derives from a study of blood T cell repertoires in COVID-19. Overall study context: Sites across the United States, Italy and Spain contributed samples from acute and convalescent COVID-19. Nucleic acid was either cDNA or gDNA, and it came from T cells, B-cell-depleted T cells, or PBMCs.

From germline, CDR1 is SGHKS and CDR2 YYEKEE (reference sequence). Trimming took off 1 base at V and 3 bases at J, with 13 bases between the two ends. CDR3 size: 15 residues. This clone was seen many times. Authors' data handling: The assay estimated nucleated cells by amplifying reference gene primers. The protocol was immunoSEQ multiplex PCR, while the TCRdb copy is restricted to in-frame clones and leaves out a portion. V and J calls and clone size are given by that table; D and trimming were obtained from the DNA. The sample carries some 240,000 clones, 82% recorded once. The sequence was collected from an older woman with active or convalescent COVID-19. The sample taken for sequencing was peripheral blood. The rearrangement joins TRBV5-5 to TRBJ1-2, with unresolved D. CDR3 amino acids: CASSLFPGMYYGYTF. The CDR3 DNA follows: TGTGCCAGCAGCTTGTTCCCCGGGATGTACTATGGCTACACCTTC.